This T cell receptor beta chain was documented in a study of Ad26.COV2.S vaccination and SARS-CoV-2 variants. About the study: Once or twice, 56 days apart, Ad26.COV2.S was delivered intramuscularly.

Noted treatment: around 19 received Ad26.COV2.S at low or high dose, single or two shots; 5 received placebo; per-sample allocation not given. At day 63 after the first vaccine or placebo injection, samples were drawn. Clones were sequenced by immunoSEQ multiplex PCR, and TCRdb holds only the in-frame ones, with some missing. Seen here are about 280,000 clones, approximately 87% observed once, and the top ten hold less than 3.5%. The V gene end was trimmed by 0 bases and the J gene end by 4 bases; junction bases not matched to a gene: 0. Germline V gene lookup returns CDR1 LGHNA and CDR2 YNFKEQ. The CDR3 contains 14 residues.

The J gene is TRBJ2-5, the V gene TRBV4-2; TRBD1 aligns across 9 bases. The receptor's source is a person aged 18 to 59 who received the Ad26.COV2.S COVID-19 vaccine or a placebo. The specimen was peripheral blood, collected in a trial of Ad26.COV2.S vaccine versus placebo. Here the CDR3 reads CASSQEGQGETQYF. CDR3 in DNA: TGTGCCAGCAGCCAAGAGGGACAGGGAGAGACCCAGTACTTC.